The 29 T cell receptor beta chains presented below share a single source sample, sequenced in a study of T cell repertoires and HLA-DP antigens. The method was immunoSEQ multiplex PCR; TCRdb's version includes in-frame clones alone and lacks a portion of them. Here the sample spans around 90,000 clones, 86% being singletons. Their antigen targets remain unknown. The sequenced sample was CD4+ T cells from PBMCs. These receptor sequences come from a man aged 45 to 65 in good health and CMV-seronegative.

This clone was detected a few times. The chain couples TRBV5-4 to TRBJ2-3, with D maybe TRBD1 (5 bases). Deletions cut 0 bases from V and 1 base from J, with 9 bases between. The CDR3 loop spans 15 amino acids. Germline lookup yields CDR1 SGHNT and CDR2 YYREEE (reference sequence). In DNA, the CDR3 is TGTGCCAGCAGCTTGGGGGGCCCTCGCACAGATACGCAGTATTTT. This sequence encodes CASSLGGPRTDTQYF.

V and J are TRBV5-8 and TRBJ2-5; unclear D gene. CDR3 length: 14 residues. Germline values: CDR1 SGHTS, CDR2 YDEGEE. The germline V and J ends were trimmed by 3 bases and 1 base, with 10 bases remaining between them. CDR3 loop: CASSSPPIQETQYF. DNA of the CDR3: TGTGCCAGCAGCTCTCCCCCGATCCAAGAGACCCAGTACTTC.

This sequence joins TRBV5-1 and TRBJ2-3; D is perhaps TRBD1 (6 bases). Germline CDR1 is SGHRS and CDR2 is YFSETQ. The CDR3 consists of 15 residues. V was trimmed by 0 bases and J by 1 base, leaving 9 bases between them. The CDR3 DNA sequence: TGCGCCAGCAGCTTGGAACGACAGGGCACAGATACGCAGTATTTT. This codes for CASSLERQGTDTQYF.

The chain has TRBV2 and TRBJ2-1; 9 bases agree with TRBD1. The CDR3 totals 13 residues. V dropped 7 bases and J dropped 8; count of bases not matched to a gene: 6. Germline V CDR1 and CDR2: SNHLY, FYNNEI. The CDR3 region has the DNA TGTGCCAGCAAGGGACAGGGAATCTATGAGCAGTTCTTC. Translation gives CASKGQGIYEQFF.

The chain combines TRBV7-2 with TRBJ1-1; D is unclear. The germline V gene encodes CDR1 SGHTA and CDR2 FQGNSA. The V gene lost 1 base and the J gene lost 0 bases, with 12 bases spanning the gap. This CDR3 contains 16 residues. The CDR3 coding sequence is TGTGCCAGCAGCTTAGTTGTCCAGGCGATGAACACTGAAGCTTTCTTT. This codes for CASSLVVQAMNTEAFF.

The chain combines TRBV7-2 with TRBJ2-1; 7 nucleotides match TRBD1. J was trimmed by 7 bases and V by 4 bases; bases with no gene match: 10. Germline CDR1 is SGHTA and CDR2 is FQGNSA. The CDR3 length is 15 residues. Here the CDR3 reads CASSSHRQGGNEQFF. Written as DNA, the CDR3 is TGTGCCAGCAGCTCCCATAGACAGGGCGGGAATGAGCAGTTCTTC. The variable domain in full, completed from reference TRBV7-2 and TRBJ2-1, reads GAGVSQSPSNKVTEKGKDVELRCDPISGHTALYWYRQSLGQGLEFLIYFQGNSAPDKSGLPSDRFSAERTGGSVSTLTIQRTQQEDSAVYLCASSSHRQGGNEQFFGPGTRLTVL.

The rearrangement links TRBV9 to TRBJ1-4; D remains ambiguous. Germline CDR1 SGDLS, CDR2 YYNGEE. The CDR3 runs to 14 residues. V was shortened by 0 bases and J by 3 bases, with 6 bases between the two germline ends. CDR3 in amino acids: CASSVAPSNEKLFF. The CDR3 region has the DNA TGTGCCAGCAGCGTAGCCCCTTCTAATGAAAAACTGTTTTTT.

The genes are TRBV5-1 and TRBJ1-1; tentative D call: TRBD1 (6 bases). This CDR3 region has 15 residues. CDR1 and CDR2 (germline): SGHRS, YFSETQ. Trimming took 1 base from V and 0 from J, leaving 10 bases between them. DNA of the CDR3: TGCGCCAGCAGCTTGTTGGGACACCTGAACACTGAAGCTTTCTTT. Residues: CASSLLGHLNTEAFF.

The chain employs TRBV9 and TRBJ1-3; D not resolved. CDR3 length equals 15 residues. Germline V lookup: CDR1 SGDLS, CDR2 YYNGEE. Trimming stripped 0 bases from V and 0 bases from J, with 7 bases between. CDR3 sequence (DNA): TGTGCCAGCAGCGTAGAATACAGCTCTGGAAACACCATATATTTT. Translating it yields CASSVEYSSGNTIYF.

There are a few counts of this clone. The V and J genes are TRBV29-1 and TRBJ1-1; 7 bases align to TRBD1. Germline V gives CDR1 SQVTM, CDR2 ANQGSEA. The J segment lost 2 bases and the V segment lost 7 bases, leaving 4 bases of the junction unmatched. The CDR3 has 12 residues. The CDR3 bases are TGCAGCGGCGGACAGGTTAACACTGAAGCTTTCTTT. Its protein is CSGGQVNTEAFF.

CDR3 bases: TGTGCCAGCAGTGCCCGGACAGGCACAGATACGCAGTATTTT. It codes for CASSARTGTDTQYF. The J gene is TRBJ2-3, the V gene TRBV6-4; possibly TRBD1 for D (6 bases). The germline V gene has CDR1 MRHNA and CDR2 SNTAGT. The CDR3 extends over 14 amino acids. The V gene lost 4 bases and the J gene lost 1 base, with 9 bases spanning the gap.

The V and J genes are TRBV6-1 and TRBJ2-2; no clear D. From germline, CDR1 is MNHNS and CDR2 SASEGT. The CDR3 totals 12 residues. V dropped 6 bases and J dropped 5 bases, with 7 bases sitting between them. The CDR3 sequence: CASRTGTGELFF. The CDR3 DNA is TGTGCCAGCAGGACCGGAACCGGGGAGCTGTTTTTT.

In regard to this clone: Distinct nucleotide sequences in the sample also encode this CDR3. The chain is built from TRBV5-1 and TRBJ2-1; 13 nucleotides agree with TRBD2. The ends lost 0 bases at V and 9 bases at J; junction bases unmatched: 0. Germline V gene lookup returns CDR1 SGHRS and CDR2 YFSETQ. The CDR3 runs 14 residues. CDR3 sequence reads: CASSLGLAGGEQFF. DNA for the CDR3: TGCGCCAGCAGCTTGGGACTAGCGGGAGGTGAGCAGTTCTTC. Full variable domain (remainder filled in from reference TRBV5-1 and TRBJ2-1): KAGVTQTPRYLIKTRGQQVTLSCSPISGHRSVSWYQQTPGQGLQFLFEYFSETQRNKGNFPGRFSGRQFSNSRSEMNVSTLELGDSALYLCASSLGLAGGEQFFGPGTRLTVL.

The genes are TRBV9 and TRBJ2-3; the D call may be TRBD1 or TRBD2 (5 bases each). The CDR3 extends over 12 amino acids. Germline V lookup: CDR1 SGDLS, CDR2 YYNGEE. Between the trimmed V and J ends, which lost 0 bases and 10 bases, there was a span of 9 bases. The CDR3 loop is CASSVGGKAQYF. Written as DNA, the CDR3 is TGTGCCAGCAGCGTAGGGGGGAAGGCGCAGTATTTT.

In DNA form, the CDR3 reads TGTGCCAGCAGCGTAGGGATCCCCGGGGAGCTGTTTTTT. It specifies CASSVGIPGELFF. The chain uses TRBV9 and TRBJ2-2, with unresolved D. Germline CDR1 is SGDLS and CDR2 is YYNGEE. The CDR3 has 13 amino acids. V was pared by 0 bases and J by 6 bases, with 6 bases between.

V is TRBV5-1 and J is TRBJ2-5, with TRBD1 identical over 8 bases. The trim removed 4 bases at V and 4 bases at J, leaving 9 bases unmatched. The germline V gene encodes CDR1 SGHRS and CDR2 YFSETQ. The CDR3 consists of 15 residues. The CDR3 region is CASSGNQGAGETQYF. For the CDR3, the DNA is TGCGCCAGCAGCGGAAACCAGGGGGCAGGAGAGACCCAGTACTTC.

The rearrangement links TRBV6-5 to TRBJ2-1; 9 bases line up with TRBD1. This CDR3 is 15 amino acids long. V trimming: 5 bases; J trimming: 6 bases; junction bases outside the gene matches: 8. Germline CDR1 reads MNHEY; CDR2 reads SVGAGI. CDR3 coding DNA: TGTGCCAGCAGTCAGGTCGGGACAGGGACCAATGAGCAGTTCTTC. Translated, it gives CASSQVGTGTNEQFF.

This clone showed up just once. The V gene is TRBV5-6, the J gene TRBJ1-1; D remains ambiguous. Deletions cut 0 bases from V and 1 base from J, with 7 bases between. CDR1 is SGHDT and CDR2 is YYEEEE in the germline V gene. This CDR3 comprises 14 residues. The DNA of the CDR3 is TGTGCCAGCAGCTTGGCCGGGGAGAACACTGAAGCTTTCTTT. Translated, it gives CASSLAGENTEAFF.

This clone was seen only once. The V call is TRBV5-1, the J call TRBJ2-5, with 7 positions matching TRBD2. Germline assignment: CDR1 SGHRS and CDR2 YFSETQ. The trim removed 1 base at V and 2 bases at J, leaving 5 bases unmatched. CDR3 size: 15 residues. The CDR3 DNA is TGCGCCAGCAGCTTGACGGGGAGGGTTCAAGAGACCCAGTACTTC. Residues: CASSLTGRVQETQYF.

In this sample, this clone turned up a few times. This chain connects TRBV4-2 to TRBJ2-1, with TRBD1 matching over 9 bases. CDR3 length: 16 amino acids. V was pared by 3 bases and J by 6 bases, with 9 bases of the junction left unmatched. Germline values: CDR1 LGHNA, CDR2 YNFKEQ. CDR3 DNA: TGTGCCAGCAGCCAGGGGACAGGGACCCCTACCAATGAGCAGTTCTTC. This gives the protein CASSQGTGTPTNEQFF.

The V and J genes are TRBV7-9 and TRBJ1-1; possible D gene TRBD1, 6 bases. The CDR3 runs to 13 residues. V lost 1 base and J lost 8, with 11 bases in between. Germline values: CDR1 SEHNR, CDR2 FQNEAQ (reference sequence). CDR3 sequence (DNA): TGTGCCAGCAGCTTAGACGGGGGGCTGGAAGCTTTCTTT. Its protein is CASSLDGGLEAFF.

The chain links TRBV7-6 to TRBJ2-3; 12 positions agree with TRBD2. CDR3 length: 18 residues. The V gene end was trimmed by 0 bases and the J gene end by 3 bases; junction bases not matched to a gene: 7. Germline V gene lookup returns CDR1 SGHVS and CDR2 FNYEAQ. CDR3 region: CASSLAPSGRALTDTQYF. The CDR3 bases are TGTGCCAGCAGCTTAGCACCTAGCGGGAGGGCCCTAACAGATACGCAGTATTTT.

This clone was seen more than once but under ten times. This rearrangement joins TRBV2 to TRBJ2-3; the match to TRBD1 covers 7 bases. The CDR3 contains 13 residues. V lost 5 bases and J lost 5; bases outside the gene matches: 4. The V gene's germline CDR1 is SNHLY and CDR2 FYNNEI. CDR3 residues: CASSRTGEDTQYF. The CDR3 coding sequence is TGTGCCAGCAGTCGCACAGGGGAAGATACGCAGTATTTT.

This clone was detected only once. The V call is TRBV13, the J call TRBJ2-5; a possible D gene is TRBD1 (5 bases). The J call could be wrong; TRBJ2-7 is a better fit for the DNA end. This CDR3 is built from 13 residues. Germline CDR1 reads PRHDT; CDR2 reads FYEKMQ (reference sequence). CDR3 in amino acids: CASSVRVVSEQYF. The CDR3 DNA reads as TGTGCCAGCAGCGTCAGGGTGGTTAGCGAGCAGTACTTC.

V gene TRBV2 combines with J gene TRBJ2-3; D might be TRBD1 (5 bases). V lost 6 bases to trimming and J lost 4 bases, with 11 bases between them. The CDR3 has 13 residues. CDR1 and CDR2 from the germline V gene are SNHLY and FYNNEI. For the CDR3, the DNA is TGTGCCAGCAGGTCCCTAGGGGCAGATACGCAGTATTTT. Protein product: CASRSLGADTQYF.

This clone showed up just once. The rearrangement links TRBV28 to TRBJ2-4; the D gene is possibly TRBD1 (6 bases). CDR3 length: 17 residues. Trimming left V 3 bases short and J 5 bases short, with 20 bases between. Germline V lookup: CDR1 MDHEN, CDR2 SYDVKM. The CDR3 DNA is TGTGCCAGCAGTTTGTGGGCAGGGGTATCGGGCGAAAACATTCAGTACTTC. Protein product: CASSLWAGVSGENIQYF. The whole variable domain, remainder taken from reference TRBV28 and TRBJ2-4, is DVKVTQSSRYLVKRTGEKVFLECVQDMDHENMFWYRQDPGLGLRLIYFSYDVKMKEKGDIPEGYSVSREKKERFSLILESASTNQTSMYLCASSLWAGVSGENIQYFGAGTRLSVL.

This chain connects TRBV5-1 to TRBJ1-2, with 7 bases aligning to TRBD1. The J segment lost 2 bases and the V segment lost 4 bases, leaving 2 bases of the junction unmatched. CDR3 length: 13 amino acids. Germline CDR1 is SGHRS and CDR2 is YFSETQ. The CDR3 here is CASSQQGNYGYTF. The CDR3, as DNA: TGCGCCAGCAGCCAACAGGGGAACTATGGCTACACCTTC.

This sequence joins TRBV4-2 and TRBJ1-4; 10 bases match TRBD1. The CDR3 covers 18 residues. V was clipped by 2 bases and J by 1 base; unmatched bases: 7. Germline lookup yields CDR1 LGHNA and CDR2 YNFKEQ. The CDR3 loop reads CASSQRDRGIGTNEKLFF. The CDR3 DNA reads as TGTGCCAGCAGCCAACGGGACAGGGGAATAGGAACTAATGAAAAACTGTTTTTT.

This clone has just one count. This chain uses TRBV7-2 with TRBJ2-2; the match to TRBD2 covers 9 bases. Germline V CDR1 and CDR2: SGHTA, FQGNSA. The CDR3 length is 17 residues. Trimming cost V 4 bases and J 5 bases; bases outside gene matches: 11. The CDR3 reads CASSSRAPAGGTGELFF. CDR3 nucleotides: TGTGCCAGCAGCTCCCGGGCTCCGGCGGGGGGGACCGGGGAGCTGTTTTTT.